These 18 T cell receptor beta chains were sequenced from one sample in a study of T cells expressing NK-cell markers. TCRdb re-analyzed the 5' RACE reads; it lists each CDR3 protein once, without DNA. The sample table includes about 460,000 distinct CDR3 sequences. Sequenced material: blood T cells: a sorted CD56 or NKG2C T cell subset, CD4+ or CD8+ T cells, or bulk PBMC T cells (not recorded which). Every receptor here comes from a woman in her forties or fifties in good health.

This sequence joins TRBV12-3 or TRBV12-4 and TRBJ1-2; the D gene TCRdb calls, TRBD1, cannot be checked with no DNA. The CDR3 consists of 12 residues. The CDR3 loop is CASSPGTVGYTF.

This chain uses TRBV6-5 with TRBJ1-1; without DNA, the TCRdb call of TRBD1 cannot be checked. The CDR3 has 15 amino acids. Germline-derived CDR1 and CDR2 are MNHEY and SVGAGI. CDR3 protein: CASWLRGSWNTEAFF.

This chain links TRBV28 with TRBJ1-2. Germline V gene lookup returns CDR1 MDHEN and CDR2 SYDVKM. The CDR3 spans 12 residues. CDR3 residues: CASSLRPYGYTF.

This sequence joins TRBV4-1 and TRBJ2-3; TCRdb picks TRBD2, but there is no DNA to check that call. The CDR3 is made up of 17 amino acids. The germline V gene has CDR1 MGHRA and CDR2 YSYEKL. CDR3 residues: CASSQTPGTSGADTQYF.

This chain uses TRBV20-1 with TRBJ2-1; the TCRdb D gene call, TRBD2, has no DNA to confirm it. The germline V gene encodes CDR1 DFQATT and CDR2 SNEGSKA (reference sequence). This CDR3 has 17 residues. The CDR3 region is CSASGTSGNKRYNEQFF.

CDR3 loop: CASTPGAGGAYEQYF. The V and J genes are TRBV28 and TRBJ2-7; TCRdb picks TRBD1, but there is no DNA to check that call. This CDR3 has 15 residues. Germline CDR1 is MDHEN and CDR2 is SYDVKM.

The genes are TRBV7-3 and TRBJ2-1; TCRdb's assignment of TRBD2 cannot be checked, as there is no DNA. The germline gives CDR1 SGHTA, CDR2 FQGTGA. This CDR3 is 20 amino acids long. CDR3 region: CASSPIVLAGGDRAYNEQFF. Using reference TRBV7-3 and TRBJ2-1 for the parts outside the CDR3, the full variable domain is GAGVSQTPSNKVTEKGKYVELRCDPISGHTALYWYRQSLGQGPEFLIYFQGTGAADDSGLPNDRFFAVRPEGSVSTLKIQRTERGDSAVYLCASSPIVLAGGDRAYNEQFFGPGTRLTVL.

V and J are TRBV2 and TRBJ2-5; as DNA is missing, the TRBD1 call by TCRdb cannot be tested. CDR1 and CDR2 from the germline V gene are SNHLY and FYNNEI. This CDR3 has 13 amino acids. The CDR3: CASSRTLQETQYF. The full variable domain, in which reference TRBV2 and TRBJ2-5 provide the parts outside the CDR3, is EPEVTQTPSHQVTQMGQEVILRCVPISNHLYFYWYRQILGQKVEFLVSFYNNEISEKSEIFDDQFSVERPDGSNFTLKIRSTKLEDSAMYFCASSRTLQETQYFGPGTRLLVL.

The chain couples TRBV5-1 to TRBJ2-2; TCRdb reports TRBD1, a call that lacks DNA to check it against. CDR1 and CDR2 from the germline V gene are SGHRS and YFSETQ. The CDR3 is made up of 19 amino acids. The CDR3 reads CASSLAGTGSYSNTGELFF.

The CDR3 spells CSVEAPDRRGYGYTF. The chain has TRBV29-1 and TRBJ1-2; TCRdb calls TRBD1, which cannot be checked without DNA. CDR1 and CDR2 from the germline V gene are SQVTM and ANQGSEA. This CDR3 has 15 amino acids.

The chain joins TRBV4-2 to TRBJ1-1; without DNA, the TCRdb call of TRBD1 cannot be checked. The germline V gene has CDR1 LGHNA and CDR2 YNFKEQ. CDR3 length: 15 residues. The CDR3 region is CASSRDGTGNAGAFF.

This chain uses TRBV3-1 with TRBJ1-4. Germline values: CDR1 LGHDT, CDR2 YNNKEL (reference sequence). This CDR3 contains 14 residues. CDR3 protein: CASSQGHRGEKLFF.

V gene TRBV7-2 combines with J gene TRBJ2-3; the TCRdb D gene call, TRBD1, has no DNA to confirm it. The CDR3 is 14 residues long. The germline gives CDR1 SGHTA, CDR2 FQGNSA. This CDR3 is CASSPGGFTDTQYF.

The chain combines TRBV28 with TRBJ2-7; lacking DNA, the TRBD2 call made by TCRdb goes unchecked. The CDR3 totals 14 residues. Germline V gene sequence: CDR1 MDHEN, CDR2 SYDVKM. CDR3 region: CASSLAGKAYEQYF.

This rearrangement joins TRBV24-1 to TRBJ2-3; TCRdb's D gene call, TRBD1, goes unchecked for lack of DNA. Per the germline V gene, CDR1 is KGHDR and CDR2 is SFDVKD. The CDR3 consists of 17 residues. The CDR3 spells CATSDAGTGKSTDTQYF.

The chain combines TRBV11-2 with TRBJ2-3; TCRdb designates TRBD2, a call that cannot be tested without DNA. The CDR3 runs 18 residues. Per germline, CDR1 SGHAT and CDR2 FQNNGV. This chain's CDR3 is CASSGEIGTSGFTDTQYF.

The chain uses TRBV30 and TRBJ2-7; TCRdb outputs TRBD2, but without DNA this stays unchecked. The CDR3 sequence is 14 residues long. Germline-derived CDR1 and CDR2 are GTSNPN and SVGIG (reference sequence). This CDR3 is CAWQQTSGRDEQYF. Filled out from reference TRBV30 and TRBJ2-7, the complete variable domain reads SQTIHQWPATLVQPVGSPLSLECTVEGTSNPNLYWYRQAAGRGLQLLFYSVGIGQISSEVPQNLSASRPQDRQFILSSKKLLLSDSGFYLCAWQQTSGRDEQYFGPGTRLTVT.

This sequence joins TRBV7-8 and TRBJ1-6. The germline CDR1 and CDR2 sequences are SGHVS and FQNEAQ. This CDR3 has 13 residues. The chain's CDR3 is CASSPRINSPLHF. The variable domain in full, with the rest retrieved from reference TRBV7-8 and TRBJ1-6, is GAGVSQSPRYKVAKRGQDVALRCDPISGHVSLFWYQQALGQGPEFLTYFQNEAQLDKSGLPSDRFFAERPEGSVSTLKIQRTQQEDSAVYLCASSPRINSPLHFGNGTRLTVT.